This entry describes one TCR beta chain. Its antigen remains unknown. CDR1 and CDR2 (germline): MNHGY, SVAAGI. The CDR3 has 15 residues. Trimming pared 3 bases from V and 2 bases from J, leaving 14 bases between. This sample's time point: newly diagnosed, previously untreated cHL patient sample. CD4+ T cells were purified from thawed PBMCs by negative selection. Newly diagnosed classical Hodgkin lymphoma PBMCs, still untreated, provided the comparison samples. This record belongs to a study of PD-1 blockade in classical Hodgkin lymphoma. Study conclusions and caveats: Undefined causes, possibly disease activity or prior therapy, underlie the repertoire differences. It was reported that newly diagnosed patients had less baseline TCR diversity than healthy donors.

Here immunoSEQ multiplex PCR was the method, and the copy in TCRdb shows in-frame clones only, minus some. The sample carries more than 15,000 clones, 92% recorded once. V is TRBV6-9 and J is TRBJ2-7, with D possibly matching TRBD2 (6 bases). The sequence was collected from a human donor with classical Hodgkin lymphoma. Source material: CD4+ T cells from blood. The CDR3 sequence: CASSYSPSVPYEQYF. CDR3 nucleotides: TGTGCCAGCAGTTACTCTCCTAGCGTGCCCTACGAGCAGTACTTC.